The next 9 T cell receptor beta chains were all read from a single sample in a study of cytomegalovirus exposure and HLA in healthy donors. The method was immunoSEQ multiplex PCR; TCRdb's version includes in-frame clones alone and lacks a portion of them. The sample records approximately 160,000 clones, around nine tenths being singletons. Material for sequencing was PBMCs. These receptor sequences come from a man aged 18 to 29 in good health and CMV-seropositive.

CDR3 sequence (DNA): TGTGCCAGCAGCCAAGTCAGCGTTCCAGATACGCAGTATTTT. Translating it yields CASSQVSVPDTQYF. The J gene is TRBJ2-3, the V gene TRBV4-2; D gene uncertain. V was shortened by 1 base and J by 4 bases, with 9 bases between the two germline ends. The CDR3 is 14 amino acids. Germline CDR1 LGHNA, CDR2 YNFKEQ.

The chain joins TRBV28 to TRBJ2-7; 10 bases are shared with TRBD1. In germline, CDR1 is MDHEN, CDR2 SYDVKM. Unmatched junction bases numbered 14, after V lost 7 bases and J lost 5 bases. The CDR3 extends over 16 amino acids. CDR3 protein: CASTLSGTGDGDEQYF. Here the CDR3 DNA reads TGTGCCAGCACCCTCTCCGGGACAGGGGATGGAGACGAGCAGTACTTC.

V and J are TRBV5-4 and TRBJ2-2; 13 bases line up with TRBD2. CDR1 is SGHNT and CDR2 is YYREEE in the germline V gene (reference sequence). This CDR3 region has 16 residues. The V segment lost 2 bases and the J segment 6 bases; nucleotides outside the gene matches: 4. DNA for the CDR3: TGTGCCAGCAGCTTCGGACTAGCGGGAGACCCCGGGGAGCTGTTTTTT. Translated, it gives CASSFGLAGDPGELFF.

Details on this clone: Different DNA sequences within this sample yield the same CDR3. The chain carries TRBV28 and TRBJ2-1; D is unresolved. The length of the CDR3 is 11 residues. The V end was cut by 4 bases, the J end by 9 bases, with 7 bases between. In germline, CDR1 is MDHEN, CDR2 SYDVKM. The CDR3 is CASSSRAEQFF. CDR3 bases: TGTGCCAGCAGTTCTAGAGCTGAGCAGTTCTTC.

The chain uses TRBV14 and TRBJ2-6, with no clear D. V lost 1 base and J 2 bases, leaving 9 bases between the germline ends. Germline CDR1 and CDR2: SGHDN and FVKESK. CDR3 length equals 16 residues. The DNA for the CDR3 is TGTGCCAGCAGCCAAGCACCCTCGGCTGGGGCCAACGTCCTGACTTTC. This gives the protein CASSQAPSAGANVLTF. The complete variable domain, with remaining parts taken from reference TRBV14 and TRBJ2-6, reads EAGVTQFPSHSVIEKGQTVTLRCDPISGHDNLYWYRRVMGKEIKFLLHFVKESKQDESGMPNNRFLAERTGGTYSTLKVQPAELEDSGVYFCASSQAPSAGANVLTFGAGSRLTVL.

This chain joins TRBV5-4 and TRBJ2-1; 8 bases are a match to TRBD2. Germline CDR1 and CDR2: SGHNT and YYREEE (reference sequence). The trim removed 2 bases at V and 7 bases at J, leaving 14 bases unmatched. The CDR3 length is 17 residues. This CDR3 reads CASSFVLIAGPGNEQFF. The CDR3 region has the DNA TGTGCCAGCAGCTTCGTCCTTATAGCGGGACCGGGGAATGAGCAGTTCTTC. The variable domain in full, completed from reference TRBV5-4 and TRBJ2-1, reads ETGVTQSPTHLIKTRGQQVTLRCSSQSGHNTVSWYQQALGQGPQFIFQYYREEENGRGNFPPRFSGLQFPNYSSELNVNALELDDSALYLCASSFVLIAGPGNEQFFGPGTRLTVL.

V and J are TRBV25-1 and TRBJ1-4, with a possible D match to TRBD1 (6 bases). Trimming took 3 bases from V and 6 from J, leaving 11 bases between them. This CDR3 is 14 amino acids long. Germline lookup yields CDR1 MGHDK and CDR2 SYGVNS. CDR3 DNA: TGTGCCAGCAGTGAGCACAGGGTGGATGAAAAACTGTTTTTT. Translating it yields CASSEHRVDEKLFF. The whole variable domain, filled in from reference TRBV25-1 and TRBJ1-4, reads EADIYQTPRYLVIGTGKKITLECSQTMGHDKMYWYQQDPGMELHLIHYSYGVNSTEKGDLSSESTVSRIRTEHFPLTLESARPSHTSQYLCASSEHRVDEKLFFGSGTQLSVL.

The chain has TRBV5-1 and TRBJ1-1; 8 nucleotides align to TRBD1. V shed 4 bases, J shed 1 base, and the junction held 3 bases outside the gene matches. CDR3 length: 14 amino acids. In germline, CDR1 is SGHRS, CDR2 YFSETQ. CDR3 bases: TGCGCCAGCAGCAGGGGACAGGCGAACACTGAAGCTTTCTTT. This sequence encodes CASSRGQANTEAFF.

V usage is TRBV9 and J usage is TRBJ2-3; the D gene is possibly TRBD2 (5 bases). V lost 2 bases to trimming and J lost 5 bases, with 12 bases between them. CDR3 size: 14 residues. CDR1 is SGDLS, CDR2 YYNGEE, per germline. The CDR3 nucleotides read TGTGCCAGCAGCGTGGGGAGTCTACTAGATACGCAGTATTTT. Its protein product is CASSVGSLLDTQYF.